This T cell receptor beta chain was identified in a study of beta chain features in type 1 diabetes. To note about this clone: Its target is unknown.

The V gene lost 5 bases and the J gene lost 3 bases, with 17 bases spanning the gap. The CDR3 covers 15 residues. In germline, CDR1 is LNHDA, CDR2 SQIVND (reference sequence). Notes on the study in general: When Type 1 diabetes patients were examined, their TCRB CDR3s proved moderately but significantly shorter in all four CD4+ subsets.

The authors reverse transcribed all of the isolated RNA, so sequencing captured expressed TCRB transcripts. TCRdb keeps only in-frame clones here, not all; method: immunoSEQ multiplex PCR. The data show about 260,000 clones, just over 20% seen once. Sequencing was carried out using naive CD4+ T cells from blood. This chain connects TRBV19 to TRBJ2-7; D perhaps matches TRBD1 (6 bases). The TCR comes from a woman aged 40-49 years with type 1 diabetes. CDR3 sequence: CASSPFGQTFYEQYF. CDR3 bases: TGTGCCAGTAGTCCCTTTGGACAGACTTTCTACGAGCAGTACTTC.